This T cell receptor (beta chain) was found in a study of blood T cell repertoires in COVID-19. It was during active infection that Seattle patients were enrolled and then longitudinally followed. CDR3 length: 13 amino acids. From germline, CDR1 is KGHSH and CDR2 LQKENI. Trimming took 3 bases from V and 6 from J, leaving 10 bases between them. Sequenced by immunoSEQ multiplex PCR; TCRdb stores in-frame clones only, minus some. Counted here are roughly 300,000 clones, around 92% occurring once; the ten biggest clones make up about 1.7%. This chain links TRBV18 with TRBJ2-3; D call uncertain. The sequenced sample was peripheral blood. This clonotype originated in a woman in her twenties or thirties with COVID-19, enrolled during active disease. The CDR3 nucleotides read TGTGCCAGCTCACCTTCCAGTAAGGATACGCAGTATTTT. Translating it yields CASSPSSKDTQYF.